This T cell receptor (beta chain) was identified during a study of beta chain features in type 1 diabetes. Since all of the isolated RNA was reverse transcribed, expressed TCRB transcripts were what got sequenced. Deep immunoSEQ sequencing covered naive, central memory and regulatory T cell samples. The repertoire was sequenced with immunoSEQ multiplex PCR; TCRdb's copy has only in-frame clones and lacks some. The sample records about 280,000 clones, 15% being singletons. Study-wide points: When VDJ junctions were examined, type 1 diabetes patients showed fewer insertions and more deletions. TCRB CDR3s from Type 1 diabetes patients were moderately but significantly shorter in all four CD4+ subsets.

The germline V gene has CDR1 GTSNPN and CDR2 SVGIG (reference sequence). This CDR3 has 14 amino acids. Trimming took 1 base from V and 4 from J, leaving 12 bases between them. This clone appeared a few times. Its antigen is unknown. The receptor was derived from a man aged 18 to 35 with type 1 diabetes. The chain has TRBV30 and TRBJ2-3; D is ambiguous. Input material: naive CD4+ T cells from blood. DNA of the CDR3: TGTGCCTGGAGTGGATTGGGCTGGCCAGATACGCAGTATTTT. Protein sequence: CAWSGLGWPDTQYF.